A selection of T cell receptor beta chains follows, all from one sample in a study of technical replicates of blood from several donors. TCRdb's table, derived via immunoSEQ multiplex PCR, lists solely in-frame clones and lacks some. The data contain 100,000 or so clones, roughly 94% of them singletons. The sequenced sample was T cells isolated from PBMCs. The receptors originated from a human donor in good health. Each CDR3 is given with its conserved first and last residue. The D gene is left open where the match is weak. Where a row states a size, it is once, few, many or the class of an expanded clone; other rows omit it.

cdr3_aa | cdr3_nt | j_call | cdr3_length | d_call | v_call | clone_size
CASSLAPSGYGYTF | TGTGCCAGCAGCTTAGCCCCCTCGGGGTATGGCTACACCTTC | TRBJ1-2 | 14 | . | TRBV7-8 | .
CASSVSGSYEQYF | TGTGCCAGCAGCGTATCGGGAAGCTACGAGCAGTACTTC | TRBJ2-7 | 13 | . | TRBV9 | .
CASSLGIGSGQPQHF | TGTGCCAGCAGCTTGGGCATCGGGTCGGGTCAGCCCCAGCATTTT | TRBJ1-5 | 15 | . | TRBV5-6 | once
CASRARGNPYYGYTF | TGTGCCAGTAGGGCTAGAGGGAACCCATACTATGGCTACACCTTC | TRBJ1-2 | 15 | . | TRBV19 | .
CASSAGTDTYEQYF | TGTGCCAGCAGCGCCGGGACAGATACCTACGAGCAGTACTTC | TRBJ2-7 | 14 | TRBD1 | TRBV7-9 | .
CASGDRVTETQYF | TGCGCCAGCGGGGACAGGGTGACCGAGACCCAGTACTTC | TRBJ2-5 | 13 | TRBD1 | TRBV10-1 | .
CASSKGRKGRTGTGPYEQYF | TGTGCCAGCAGCAAAGGGAGAAAAGGGAGAACCGGGACAGGCCCCTACGAGCAGTACTTC | TRBJ2-7 | 20 | . | TRBV21-1 | .
CAWSAMGQGNQPQHF | TGTGCCTGGAGCGCGATGGGACAGGGGAATCAGCCCCAGCATTTT | TRBJ1-5 | 15 | TRBD1 | TRBV30 | .
CASNLPAGNATNEKLFF | TGTGCCAGTAACCTCCCGGCAGGGAATGCAACTAATGAAAAACTGTTTTTT | TRBJ1-4 | 17 | . | TRBV19 | .
CASSLDRDTNKAFF | TGTGCCAGCAGCTTGGATCGGGACACCAACAAAGCTTTCTTT | TRBJ1-1 | 14 | . | TRBV5-5 | .
CASRTSLDNEQFF | TGTGCCAGCAGGACTAGCCTCGACAATGAGCAGTTCTTC | TRBJ2-1 | 13 | TRBD2 | TRBV6-5 | once
CASASGGHEQFF | TGTGCCAGCGCCTCAGGGGGCCATGAGCAGTTCTTC | TRBJ2-1 | 12 | TRBD1 | TRBV2 | .
CASSLSLPSTGWYEQYF | TGTGCCAGCAGTTTATCGCTTCCCTCGACAGGGTGGTACGAGCAGTACTTC | TRBJ2-7 | 17 | TRBD1 | TRBV27 | .
CASSLNYEQYF | TGTGCCAGCAGCCTAAACTACGAGCAGTACTTC | TRBJ2-7 | 11 | . | TRBV11-2 | .
CASSLDGLAGNTGELFF | TGTGCCAGCAGCTTGGACGGGCTAGCAGGAAACACCGGGGAGCTGTTTTTT | TRBJ2-2 | 17 | . | TRBV5-4 | .
CASSHPWAVLEKLFF | TGTGCCAGCAGCCACCCTTGGGCAGTTTTGGAAAAACTGTTTTTT | TRBJ1-4 | 15 | . | TRBV7-9 | once
CASIHPQSSYEQYF | TGTGCCAGCATTCATCCACAAAGCTCCTACGAGCAGTACTTC | TRBJ2-7 | 14 | . | TRBV2 | .
CASSEPTRISSYEQYF | TGTGCCAGCAGTGAACCGACTAGAATTAGCTCCTACGAGCAGTACTTC | TRBJ2-7 | 16 | . | TRBV2 | .
CATRGQGPTGELFF | TGTGCCACCCGGGGACAGGGACCCACCGGGGAGCTGTTTTTT | TRBJ2-2 | 14 | TRBD1 | TRBV9 | .
CASSMGLAGSYEQYF | TGTGCCAGCAGTATGGGACTAGCGGGGTCCTACGAGCAGTACTTC | TRBJ2-7 | 15 | TRBD2 | TRBV27 | .
CAWATPRQFYNEQFF | TGTGCCTGGGCCACCCCCCGACAGTTCTACAATGAGCAGTTCTTC | TRBJ2-1 | 15 | . | TRBV30 | .
CASSHPTQGSNQPQHF | TGCGCCAGCAGCCACCCAACACAGGGATCGAATCAGCCCCAGCATTTT | TRBJ1-5 | 16 | . | TRBV4-1 | .
CASSLDSSGANVLTF | TGTGCCAGCAGCTTAGACAGCTCTGGGGCCAACGTCCTGACTTTC | TRBJ2-6 | 15 | . | TRBV11-3 | .
CASSQLGLAEYEQYF | TGTGCCAGCAGTCAACTCGGACTAGCGGAATACGAGCAGTACTTC | TRBJ2-7 | 15 | TRBD2 | TRBV28 | .
CASRPGTSGRGTDTQYF | TGTGCCAGCAGACCCGGGACTAGCGGGAGGGGCACAGATACGCAGTATTTT | TRBJ2-3 | 17 | TRBD2 | TRBV7-8 | .
CASQARGQWSYEQYF | TGTGCCAGCCAAGCCAGGGGACAGTGGAGCTACGAGCAGTACTTC | TRBJ2-7 | 15 | TRBD1 | TRBV11-2 | .
CASSKLFWDSSNYGYTF | TGTGCCAGCAGTAAACTGTTCTGGGACAGTTCCAACTATGGCTACACCTTC | TRBJ1-2 | 17 | TRBD1 | TRBV27 | .
CASSEAAGSNYGYTF | TGTGCCAGCAGTGAAGCCGCAGGATCCAACTATGGCTACACCTTC | TRBJ1-2 | 15 | . | TRBV6-1 | .
CAWSVPTLPTGKNTEAFF | TGTGCCTGGAGTGTACCAACTCTACCAACAGGGAAGAACACTGAAGCTTTCTTT | TRBJ1-1 | 18 | . | TRBV30 | .
CATRQPGAYNEQFF | TGCGCCACCCGACAGCCTGGCGCCTACAATGAGCAGTTCTTC | TRBJ2-1 | 14 | . | TRBV5-1 | .
CASRYREIDLTDTQYF | TGTGCCAGCAGGTACCGAGAAATCGATCTCACAGATACGCAGTATTTT | TRBJ2-3 | 16 | . | TRBV7-9 | .
CASSQAPLGPSYNEQFF | TGCGCCAGCAGCCAAGCACCCCTCGGTCCCTCCTACAATGAGCAGTTCTTC | TRBJ2-1 | 17 | . | TRBV4-1 | .
CASGRPGGRQPQHF | TGTGCCAGCGGCCGACCGGGGGGCCGGCAGCCCCAGCATTTT | TRBJ1-5 | 14 | . | TRBV6-1 | .
CASSIGQGGGTEAFF | TGTGCCAGTAGTATCGGACAGGGCGGGGGAACTGAAGCTTTCTTT | TRBJ1-1 | 15 | TRBD1 | TRBV19 | .
CASSHIRRGPPEQYF | TGTGCCAGCAGTCATATTCGGAGGGGGCCCCCCGAGCAGTACTTC | TRBJ2-7 | 15 | . | TRBV7-9 | .
CASSLGGLAGYEQYF | TGTGCCAGCAGTTTAGGGGGCCTAGCGGGCTACGAGCAGTACTTC | TRBJ2-7 | 15 | TRBD2 | TRBV28 | .
CASSLWGGRAVEQYF | TGTGCCAGCAGTTTATGGGGCGGGAGAGCGGTCGAGCAGTACTTC | TRBJ2-7 | 15 | TRBD2 | TRBV28 | .
CASSLLTGGYEQYF | TGTGCCAGCAGCCTGTTGACAGGGGGCTACGAGCAGTACTTC | TRBJ2-7 | 14 | TRBD1 | TRBV5-4 | .
CASSHLLEGAGYEQYF | TGTGCCAGCAGCCACCTTTTGGAGGGCGCGGGATACGAGCAGTACTTC | TRBJ2-7 | 16 | . | TRBV5-6 | .
CASSVGEAEQYF | TGTGCCAGCAGCGTAGGGGAGGCCGAGCAGTACTTC | TRBJ2-7 | 12 | . | TRBV9 | .
CASRRTGSTDTQYF | TGTGCCAGCAGAAGGACAGGGAGCACAGATACGCAGTATTTT | TRBJ2-3 | 14 | TRBD1 | TRBV2 | .
CATSTPGGAGAGDQPQHF | TGTGCCACCAGCACCCCAGGCGGGGCGGGGGCCGGGGATCAGCCCCAGCATTTT | TRBJ1-5 | 18 | . | TRBV15 | .
CASSVEGASGEAFF | TGTGCCAGCAGTGTAGAGGGCGCATCGGGTGAAGCTTTCTTT | TRBJ1-1 | 14 | . | TRBV6-4 | .
CASSPTRGNTEAFF | TGTGCCAGCAGCCCCACCAGGGGGAACACTGAAGCTTTCTTT | TRBJ1-1 | 14 | . | TRBV6-5 | .
CASSPQGLKNEKLFF | TGTGCCAGCAGCCCCCAGGGACTTAAAAATGAAAAACTGTTTTTT | TRBJ1-4 | 15 | . | TRBV7-8 | once
CASSLMGLSRREGRTQYF | TGTGCCAGCAGCTTAATGGGTTTGTCTCGGCGGGAGGGCCGTACGCAGTATTTT | TRBJ2-3 | 18 | TRBD2 | TRBV5-6 | .
CASSDVAGYGYTF | TGTGCCAGCAGTGACGTGGCGGGTTATGGCTACACCTTC | TRBJ1-2 | 13 | . | TRBV2 | .
CASSFSTGAPLGGYTF | TGCGCCAGCAGCTTTTCGACAGGGGCCCCCCTAGGTGGCTACACCTTC | TRBJ1-2 | 16 | TRBD1 | TRBV5-1 | .
CASTPLATYNEQFF | TGTGCCAGCACCCCCCTAGCAACCTACAATGAGCAGTTCTTC | TRBJ2-1 | 14 | . | TRBV27 | .
CAISDPTRYEQYF | TGTGCCATCAGTGACCCGACGCGGTACGAGCAGTACTTC | TRBJ2-7 | 13 | . | TRBV10-3 | .
CASSSLDRGYYEQYF | TGTGCCAGCAGTTCACTGGACAGGGGCTATTACGAGCAGTACTTC | TRBJ2-7 | 15 | TRBD1 | TRBV6-5 | .
CAISESPQGRAFF | TGTGCCATCAGTGAGTCCCCGCAGGGTAGGGCTTTCTTT | TRBJ1-1 | 13 | . | TRBV10-3 | .
CASSQEYGHLQGRRPQHF | TGCGCCAGCAGCCAAGAATATGGGCACCTCCAAGGCCGGCGGCCCCAGCATTTT | TRBJ1-5 | 18 | . | TRBV4-1 | .